Shown below are 13 T cell receptor beta chains from a single sample sequenced in a study of blood T cell repertoires in COVID-19. Some clones are missing from TCRdb's copy, which holds only in-frame ones; the method was immunoSEQ multiplex PCR. In the table there are about 330,000 clones, 70% to 90% of which are singletons. Sample: PBMCs or T cells enriched from blood (not recorded which). The source is a woman aged 25 to 39 who had recovered from COVID-19.

The sample holds a few counts of this clone. The chain recombines TRBV2 with TRBJ1-1; D not resolved. The V and J ends lost 4 bases and 3 bases respectively, with 9 bases between them. The germline V gene has CDR1 SNHLY and CDR2 FYNNEI. This CDR3 is built from 13 residues. This CDR3 reads CASSASRHTEAFF. The CDR3 coding sequence is TGTGCCAGCAGTGCAAGCAGGCACACTGAAGCTTTCTTT.

The rearrangement uses TRBV19 and TRBJ1-2, with D unresolved. The CDR3 is 13 residues long. Deletions cut 6 bases from V and 2 bases from J, with 10 bases between. Germline V gives CDR1 LNHDA, CDR2 SQIVND (reference sequence). CDR3 amino acids: CASSGRGNYGYTF. CDR3 DNA: TGTGCCAGTAGCGGGCGGGGAAACTATGGCTACACCTTC.

This rearrangement joins TRBV5-4 to TRBJ2-5; D call uncertain. Germline CDR1 reads SGHNT; CDR2 reads YYREEE (reference sequence). The CDR3 loop spans 14 amino acids. The V end lost 0 bases, the J end lost 5 bases, and 11 bases lay between the germline ends. The CDR3 region has the DNA TGTGCCAGCAGCTTGGCCGTCAAACGGGAGACCCAGTACTTC. Residues: CASSLAVKRETQYF.

The V call is TRBV7-2, the J call TRBJ2-7; 7 bases align to TRBD2. CDR1 is SGHTA and CDR2 is FQGNSA in the germline V gene. Losses at the gene ends were 1 base for V and 1 base for J; bases not matched to a gene: 4. This CDR3 region has 15 residues. The CDR3 protein is CASSLGLAASYEQYF. The CDR3 region has the DNA TGTGCCAGCAGCTTAGGGCTAGCGGCATCCTACGAGCAGTACTTC.

The gene calls are TRBV18 and TRBJ2-3, with D unresolved. This CDR3 comprises 13 residues. Trimming took off 0 bases at V and 6 bases at J, with 7 bases between the two ends. CDR1 and CDR2 (germline): KGHSH, LQKENI. CDR3 in amino acids: CASSPPFRDTQYF. The CDR3 nucleotides are TGTGCCAGCTCACCACCGTTCCGGGATACGCAGTATTTT. Together with reference TRBV18 and TRBJ2-3, the CDR3 gives the full variable domain: NAGVMQNPRHLVRRRGQEARLRCSPMKGHSHVYWYRQLPEEGLKFMVYLQKENIIDESGMPKERFSAEFPKEGPSILRIQQVVRGDSAAYFCASSPPFRDTQYFGPGTRLTVL.

The chain employs TRBV7-9 and TRBJ2-3, with a weak D call TRBD2 (6 bases). Germline values: CDR1 SEHNR, CDR2 FQNEAQ (reference sequence). V lost 5 bases, J lost 2 bases, and 11 bases lay in between. CDR3 length: 14 amino acids. CDR3 coding DNA: TGTGCCAGCAGCCCCGGGACTGTCACAGATACGCAGTATTTT. Its translation: CASSPGTVTDTQYF. Full variable domain (outside the CDR3, taken from reference TRBV7-9 and TRBJ2-3): DTGVSQNPRHKITKRGQNVTFRCDPISEHNRLYWYRQTLGQGPEFLTYFQNEAQLEKSRLLSDRFSAERPKGSFSTLEIQRTEQGDSAMYLCASSPGTVTDTQYFGPGTRLTVL.

The chain carries TRBV19 and TRBJ1-1; tentative D call: TRBD1 (5 bases). CDR3 length: 15 amino acids. The V end lost 4 bases, the J end lost 0 bases, and 12 bases lay between the germline ends. The germline gives CDR1 LNHDA, CDR2 SQIVND (reference sequence). DNA for the CDR3: TGTGCCAGTAGTACAGGGTTTGTGGTGAACACTGAAGCTTTCTTT. This codes for CASSTGFVVNTEAFF.

J is TRBJ2-5 and V is TRBV7-2, with D hard to call. The CDR3 contains 13 residues. The germline V gene encodes CDR1 SGHTA and CDR2 FQGNSA. V was shortened by 3 bases and J by 6 bases, with 11 bases between the two germline ends. The CDR3 bases are TGTGCCAGCAGCTTCGCAGGTCCGAAGACCCAGTACTTC. Its translation: CASSFAGPKTQYF. The full variable domain, completed using reference TRBV7-2 and TRBJ2-5, is GAGVSQSPSNKVTEKGKDVELRCDPISGHTALYWYRQSLGQGLEFLIYFQGNSAPDKSGLPSDRFSAERTGGSVSTLTIQRTQQEDSAVYLCASSFAGPKTQYFGPGTRLLVL.

This chain joins TRBV19 and TRBJ1-1; the match to TRBD1 covers 7 bases. CDR1 and CDR2 from the germline V gene are LNHDA and SQIVND (reference sequence). CDR3 length: 12 residues. With V trimmed by 5 bases and J by 4 bases, 1 base remained unmatched. CDR3 amino acids: CASSRDSTEAFF. CDR3 DNA: TGTGCCAGTAGTCGGGACAGCACTGAAGCTTTCTTT.

This rearrangement joins TRBV29-1 to TRBJ2-5; 9 bases match TRBD1. Trimming at V came to 5 bases and at J to 2 bases, leaving 12 bases not matched to a gene. The CDR3 length is 16 residues. Germline V gene lookup returns CDR1 SQVTM and CDR2 ANQGSEA. This CDR3 reads CSVRGGVGQGQETQYF. DNA for the CDR3: TGCAGCGTTAGAGGCGGGGTGGGACAGGGACAAGAGACCCAGTACTTC. Full variable domain (outside the CDR3, taken from reference TRBV29-1 and TRBJ2-5): SAVISQKPSRDICQRGTSLTIQCQVDSQVTMMFWYRQQPGQSLTLIATANQGSEATYESGFVIDKFPISRPNLTFSTLTVSNMSPEDSSIYLCSVRGGVGQGQETQYFGPGTRLLVL.

The chain has TRBV30 and TRBJ1-2, with D uncertain. This CDR3 has 13 amino acids. Trimming left V 4 bases short and J 4 bases short, with 13 bases between. The germline V gene has CDR1 GTSNPN and CDR2 SVGIG (reference sequence). The CDR3 here is CAWMSGIIYGYTF. CDR3 bases: TGTGCCTGGATGTCGGGTATAATCTATGGCTACACCTTC.

Of note for this clone: This may arise from a read error, as a much more abundant clone is one base away. V gene TRBV7-9 combines with J gene TRBJ1-1; 7 nucleotides align to TRBD1. J gave up 1 base and V 5 bases, and 1 base lay outside the gene matches. The CDR3 covers 13 residues. The germline V gene has CDR1 SEHNR and CDR2 FQNEAQ (reference sequence). The CDR3 DNA follows: TGTGCCAGCAGCCCAGGGGGGAACACTGAAGCTTTCTTT. Amino acids: CASSPGGNTEAFF.

The rearrangement uses TRBV9 and TRBJ2-1; 7 nucleotides align to TRBD2. Per the germline V gene, CDR1 is SGDLS and CDR2 is YYNGEE. The CDR3 loop spans 15 amino acids. The junction had 2 bases not matched to a gene; V was cut back by 0 bases and J by 2 bases. The CDR3 sequence: CASSVDGGAYNEQFF. CDR3 coding DNA: TGTGCCAGCAGCGTAGATGGGGGGGCCTACAATGAGCAGTTCTTC.